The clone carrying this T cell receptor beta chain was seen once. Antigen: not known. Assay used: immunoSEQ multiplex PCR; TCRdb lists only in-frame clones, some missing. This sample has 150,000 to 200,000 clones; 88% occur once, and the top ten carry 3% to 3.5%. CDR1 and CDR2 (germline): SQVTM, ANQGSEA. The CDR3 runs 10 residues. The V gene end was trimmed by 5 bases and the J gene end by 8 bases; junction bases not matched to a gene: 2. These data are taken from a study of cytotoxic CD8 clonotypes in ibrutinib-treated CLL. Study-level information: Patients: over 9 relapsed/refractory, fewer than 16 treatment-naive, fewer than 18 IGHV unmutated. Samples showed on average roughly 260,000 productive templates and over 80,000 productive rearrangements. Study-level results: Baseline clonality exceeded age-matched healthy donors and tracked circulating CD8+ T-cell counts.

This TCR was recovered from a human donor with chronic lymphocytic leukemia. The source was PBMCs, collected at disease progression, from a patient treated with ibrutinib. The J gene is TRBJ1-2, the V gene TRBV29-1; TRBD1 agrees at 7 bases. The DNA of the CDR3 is TGCAGCGTTTGGGACAGCGGCTACACCTTC. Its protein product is CSVWDSGYTF. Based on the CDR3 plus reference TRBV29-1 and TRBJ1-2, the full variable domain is SAVISQKPSRDICQRGTSLTIQCQVDSQVTMMFWYRQQPGQSLTLIATANQGSEATYESGFVIDKFPISRPNLTFSTLTVSNMSPEDSSIYLCSVWDSGYTFGSGTRLTVV.